Included here is one T cell receptor beta chain sequence, with context. This sample stems from a study of technical replicates of blood from several donors. Here immunoSEQ multiplex PCR was the method, and the copy in TCRdb shows in-frame clones only, minus some. The profile shows 75,000 to 100,000 clones, about 95% of them singletons. Sequencing was performed on T cells isolated from PBMCs. The TCR sequence derives from a human donor in good health.

The CDR3 here is CASSGRAFETQYF. In DNA, the CDR3 is TGTGCCAGCAGCGGGAGGGCCTTTGAGACCCAGTACTTC. The V and J genes are TRBV9 and TRBJ2-5; D perhaps matches TRBD2 (6 bases). The V end lost 3 bases, the J end lost 5 bases, and 11 bases lay between the germline ends. This CDR3 has 13 amino acids. CDR1 is SGDLS and CDR2 is YYNGEE in the germline V gene. Using reference TRBV9 and TRBJ2-5 for the parts outside the CDR3, the full variable domain is DSGVTQTPKHLITATGQRVTLRCSPRSGDLSVYWYQQSLDQGLQFLIQYYNGEERAKGNILERFSAQQFPDLHSELNLSSLELGDSALYFCASSGRAFETQYFGPGTRLLVL.